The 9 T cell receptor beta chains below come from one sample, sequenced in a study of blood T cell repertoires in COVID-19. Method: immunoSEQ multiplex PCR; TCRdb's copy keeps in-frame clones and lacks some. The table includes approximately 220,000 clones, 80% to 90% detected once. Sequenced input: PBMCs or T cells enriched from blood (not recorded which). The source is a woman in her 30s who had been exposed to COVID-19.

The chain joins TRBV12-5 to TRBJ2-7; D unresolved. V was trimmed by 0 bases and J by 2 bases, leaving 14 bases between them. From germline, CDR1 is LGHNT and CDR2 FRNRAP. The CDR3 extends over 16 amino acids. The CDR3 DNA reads TGTGCTAGTGGTTTGGTACTGAGGCCTATCGCCTACGAGCAGTACTTC. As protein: CASGLVLRPIAYEQYF.

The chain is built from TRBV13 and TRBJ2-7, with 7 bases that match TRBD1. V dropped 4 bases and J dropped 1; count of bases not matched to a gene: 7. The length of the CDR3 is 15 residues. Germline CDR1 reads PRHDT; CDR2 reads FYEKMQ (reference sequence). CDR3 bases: TGTGCCAGCAGCTCGCCAAACAGGGGTTCCTACGAGCAGTACTTC. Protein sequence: CASSSPNRGSYEQYF.

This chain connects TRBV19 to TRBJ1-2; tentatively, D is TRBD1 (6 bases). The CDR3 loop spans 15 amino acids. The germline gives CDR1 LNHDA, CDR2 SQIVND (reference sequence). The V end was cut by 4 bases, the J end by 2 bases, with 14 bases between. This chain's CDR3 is CASSRGWGPNYGYTF. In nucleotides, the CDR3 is TGTGCCAGTAGTAGAGGCTGGGGGCCCAACTATGGCTACACCTTC.

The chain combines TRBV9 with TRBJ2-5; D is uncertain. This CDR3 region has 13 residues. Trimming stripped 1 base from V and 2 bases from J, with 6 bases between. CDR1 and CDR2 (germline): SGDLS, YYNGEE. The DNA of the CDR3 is TGTGCCAGCAGCGTATACGGGCAAGAGACCCAGTACTTC. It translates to CASSVYGQETQYF.

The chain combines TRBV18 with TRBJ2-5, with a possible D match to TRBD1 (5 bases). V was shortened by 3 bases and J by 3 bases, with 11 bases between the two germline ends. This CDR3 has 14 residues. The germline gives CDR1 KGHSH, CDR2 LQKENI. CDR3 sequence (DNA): TGTGCCAGCTCACCGAAAGCAGGGAAAGAGACCCAGTACTTC. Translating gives CASSPKAGKETQYF.

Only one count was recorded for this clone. The CDR3 spells CASSLDPGGQPQHF. The DNA for the CDR3 is TGCGCCAGCAGCTTGGACCCCGGTGGTCAGCCCCAGCATTTT. V is TRBV5-1 and J is TRBJ1-5, with D unclear. Per the germline V gene, CDR1 is SGHRS and CDR2 is YFSETQ. V lost 0 bases to trimming and J lost 6 bases, with 10 bases between them. The length of the CDR3 is 14 residues.

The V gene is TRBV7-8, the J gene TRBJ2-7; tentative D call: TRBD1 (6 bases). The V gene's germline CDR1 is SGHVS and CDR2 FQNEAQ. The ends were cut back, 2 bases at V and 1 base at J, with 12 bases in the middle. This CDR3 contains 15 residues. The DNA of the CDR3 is TGTGCCAGCAGCTTAACCACAGGGATTTCCTACGAGCAGTACTTC. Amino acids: CASSLTTGISYEQYF.

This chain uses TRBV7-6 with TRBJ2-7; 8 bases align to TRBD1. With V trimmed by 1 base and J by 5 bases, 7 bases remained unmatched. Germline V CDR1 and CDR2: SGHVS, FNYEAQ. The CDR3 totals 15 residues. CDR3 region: CASSLVGPGGHEQYF. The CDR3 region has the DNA TGTGCCAGCAGCTTAGTAGGGCCAGGGGGCCACGAGCAGTACTTC.

For the CDR3, the DNA is TGCGCCAGCAGCGTCCAGGGTTTCGATGGCTACACCTTC. Translation gives CASSVQGFDGYTF. The chain joins TRBV5-1 to TRBJ1-2; D may be TRBD1 (5 bases). The CDR3 contains 13 residues. V gave up 4 bases and J gave up 6 bases, with 13 bases separating them. Germline V gene lookup returns CDR1 SGHRS and CDR2 YFSETQ.